This T cell receptor (beta chain) was found in a study of shared clonotypes between healthy human individuals. Measured with immunoSEQ multiplex PCR; TCRdb has only the in-frame clones, and not every one. The table records about 480,000 clones, roughly 79% of them present only once. Every donor was a Caucasian adult from Nashville, Tennessee. This CDR3 is 14 amino acids long. Deletions cut 1 base from V and 4 bases from J, with 11 bases between. CDR1 is MDHEN, CDR2 SYDVKM, per germline. The TCR comes from a woman between 40 and 50 years old in good health. Some clones in this sample may be carry-over from other donors' samples. The gene calls are TRBV28 and TRBJ2-7, with no clear D. Sequencing was carried out using PBMCs. Here the CDR3 reads CASSLSVQMYEQYF. CDR3 in DNA: TGTGCCAGCAGTTTATCAGTCCAAATGTACGAGCAGTACTTC.